One sample yielded the 3 T cell receptor beta chains listed below, sequenced in a study of T-cell memory formation after mild COVID-19. TCRdb fed the 5' RACE reads into MiXCR, producing one record per CDR3 protein. Among 400,000 to 550,000 distinct CDR3 sequences listed, around a quarter were seen once. The sample taken for sequencing was PBMCs or a T cell subset sorted from them (not recorded which). These receptor sequences come from an adult woman who had mild COVID-19 (a few samples of this study predate the infection). Cell type and time point are not known.

This clonotype was detected only a few times. This rearrangement joins TRBV30 to TRBJ1-1, with D possibly matching TRBD1 (6 bases). Germline assignment: CDR1 GTSNPN and CDR2 SVGIG (reference sequence). The CDR3 is 13 amino acids. With 1 base removed from V and 1 base from J, the gap between germline ends came to 7 bases. CDR3 region: CAWSAGQNTEAFF. The CDR3, as DNA: TGTGCCTGGAGTGCGGGACAGAACACTGAAGCTTTCTTT.

The chain joins TRBV6-5 to TRBJ2-1; 7 bases fit TRBD2. The V and J ends lost 8 bases and 6 bases, in that order; junction bases with no gene match: 10. Germline V gene lookup returns CDR1 MNHEY and CDR2 SVGAGI. CDR3 length equals 14 residues. The DNA for the CDR3 is TGTGCCAGCGGACCGGCCCCGGGGGGCAATGAGCAGTTCTTC. This translates into CASGPAPGGNEQFF.

The chain joins TRBV5-5 to TRBJ2-5; 7 bases are shared with TRBD1. CDR3 length equals 15 residues. Germline values: CDR1 SGHKS, CDR2 YYEKEE (reference sequence). The V gene end was trimmed by 4 bases and the J gene end by 4 bases; junction bases not matched to a gene: 10. Here the CDR3 DNA reads TGTGCCAGCAGCGTGAAACAGGGGACCTTAGAGACCCAGTACTTC. This sequence encodes CASSVKQGTLETQYF. The full variable domain, rest sourced from reference TRBV5-5 and TRBJ2-5, is DAGVTQSPTHLIKTRGQQVTLRCSPISGHKSVSWYQQVLGQGPQFIFQYYEKEERGRGNFPDRFSARQFPNYSSELNVNALLLGDSALYLCASSVKQGTLETQYFGPGTRLLVL.